This T cell receptor (beta chain) was identified during a study of cytotoxic CD8 clonotypes in ibrutinib-treated CLL. Study-wide context: Among the patients, ten to eleven presented as relapsed/refractory and about 15 as treatment-naive; 17 showed unmutated IGHV. Patients attained about 25 partial and 2 complete responses; at median around 70 months, about 14 remained remitted while around 12 progressed. Whole-study findings and limits: Clonality rose at ibrutinib response and fell back toward baseline at progression.

In regard to this clone: Its target is not known.

V was clipped by 2 bases and J by 4 bases, with 8 bases between them. There are 14 residues in the CDR3. Germline V gene data show CDR1 as MNHEY and CDR2 as SMNVEV (reference sequence). The protocol was immunoSEQ multiplex PCR, while the TCRdb copy is restricted to in-frame clones and leaves out a portion. The profile shows about 330,000 clones, roughly 67% of them singletons. From cryopreserved PBMCs came 2 to 2.5 micrograms of genomic DNA used for TCR beta libraries. This clonotype originated in a human donor with chronic lymphocytic leukemia. The source was PBMCs, collected after 36 months of ibrutinib treatment. The chain uses TRBV27 and TRBJ1-4, with D uncertain. This CDR3 reads CASSLKRFNEKLFF. The DNA of the CDR3 is TGTGCCAGCAGTTTAAAAAGGTTTAATGAAAAACTGTTTTTT.